This T cell receptor beta chain was captured by sequencing in a study of blood T cell repertoires in COVID-19. Turning to the study itself: Spain, Italy and the United States supplied samples that represented acute and convalescent COVID-19. The cDNA or gDNA used as material had been derived from T cells, B-cell-depleted T cells, or PBMCs.

Adults between roughly 18 and 90 years of age took part from 20 to 25 US areas. Each recovered donor of Cohort 3 presented with two negative PCRs, clearance, or symptom resolution. The ends were cut back, 1 base at V and 2 bases at J, with 13 bases in the middle. CDR1 is SGHNT, CDR2 YYREEE, per germline (reference sequence). CDR3 length: 15 residues. Data came from immunoSEQ multiplex PCR; TCRdb stores just in-frame clones and leaves some out. This sample has some 200,000 clones, with roughly four fifths found just once. The V call is TRBV5-4, the J call TRBJ2-7, with a possible D match to TRBD2 (6 bases). The sequenced sample was PBMCs or T cells enriched from blood (not recorded which). The source is a man aged 35-49 years who had recovered from COVID-19. DNA for the CDR3: TGTGCCAGCAGCTTGATGCTGGGGGAGGCCTACGAGCAGTACTTC. This codes for CASSLMLGEAYEQYF.